This TCR beta chain is drawn from a study of shared clonotypes between healthy human individuals. Points on this clone: Its antigen remains unidentified.

Sequencing used immunoSEQ multiplex PCR; TCRdb keeps in-frame clones, though not all of them. The sample records about 380,000 clones, 90% to 97% being singletons. Overall study results and limits: Relative to memory subsets, naive subsets generally showed larger estimated richness.

Losses at the gene ends were 6 bases for V and 0 bases for J; bases not matched to a gene: 9. CDR1 MDHEN and CDR2 SYDVKM come from the germline V gene. The CDR3 has 18 amino acids. The sequence was obtained from a man aged 25-45 years in good health. Sequenced material: memory CD8+ T cells sorted from blood. Sample subset: CD45RO+ cells pooled with CCR7-negative TemRA cells. V and J are TRBV28 and TRBJ2-4, with 12 bases lining up with TRBD1. CDR3 sequence reads: CASSPLGQGAKAKNIQYF. In DNA, the CDR3 is TGTGCCAGCAGCCCGCTGGGACAGGGGGCTAAAGCCAAAAACATTCAGTACTTC.